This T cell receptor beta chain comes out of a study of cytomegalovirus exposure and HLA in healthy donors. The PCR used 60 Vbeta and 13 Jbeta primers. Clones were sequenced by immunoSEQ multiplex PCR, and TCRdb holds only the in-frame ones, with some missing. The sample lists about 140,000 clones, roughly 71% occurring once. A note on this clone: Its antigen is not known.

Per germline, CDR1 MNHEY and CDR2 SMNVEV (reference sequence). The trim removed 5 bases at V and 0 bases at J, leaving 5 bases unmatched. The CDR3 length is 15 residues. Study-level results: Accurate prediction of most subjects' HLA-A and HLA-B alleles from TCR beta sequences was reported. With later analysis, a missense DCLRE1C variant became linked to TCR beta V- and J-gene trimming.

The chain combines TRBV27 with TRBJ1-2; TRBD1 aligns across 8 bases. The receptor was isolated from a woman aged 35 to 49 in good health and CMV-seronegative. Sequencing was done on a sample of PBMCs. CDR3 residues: CASSPDREPNYGYTF. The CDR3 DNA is TGTGCCAGCAGTCCGGACAGGGAGCCTAACTATGGCTACACCTTC.